Sequencing of this TCR beta chain was carried out in a study of blood T cell repertoires in COVID-19. Study at large: Sources were T cells, B-cell-depleted T cells, or PBMCs; the material itself was cDNA or gDNA.

Produced via immunoSEQ multiplex PCR; TCRdb's table is partial and in-frame only. The table shows about 170,000 clones, with 80% to 90% occurring only once. The CDR3 has 15 residues. Germline V gives CDR1 SNHLY, CDR2 FYNNEI. The germline V and J ends were trimmed by 3 bases and 0 bases, with 9 bases remaining between them. This clone was observed a single time. The rearrangement links TRBV2 to TRBJ1-5; D is uncertain. The TCR was taken from a woman older than 75 with acute or convalescent COVID-19. Sequenced input: peripheral blood. CDR3 residues: CASSEREYSNQPQHF. DNA of the CDR3: TGTGCCAGCAGTGAGAGGGAATATAGCAATCAGCCCCAGCATTTT. The full variable domain, rest sourced from reference TRBV2 and TRBJ1-5, is EPEVTQTPSHQVTQMGQEVILRCVPISNHLYFYWYRQILGQKVEFLVSFYNNEISEKSEIFDDQFSVERPDGSNFTLKIRSTKLEDSAMYFCASSEREYSNQPQHFGDGTRLSIL.